What follows describes a single T cell receptor (beta chain). Germline lookup yields CDR1 KGHSH and CDR2 LQKENI. Trimming pared 3 bases from V and 5 bases from J, leaving 16 bases between. This CDR3 spans 16 amino acids. This sample was included in a study of Ad26.COV2.S vaccination and SARS-CoV-2 variants. Documented treatment: some 19 received Ad26.COV2.S at low or high dose, single or two shots; about 5 received placebo; per-sample allocation not given. Sampling happened 63 days after the first vaccine or placebo injection. Sequenced by immunoSEQ multiplex PCR; TCRdb stores in-frame clones only, minus some. The sample holds 400,000 to 450,000 clones, 80% to 95% seen once.

Source: peripheral blood, taken in a trial of Ad26.COV2.S vaccine versus placebo. The TCR sequence derives from a person aged 18-65 years who received the Ad26.COV2.S COVID-19 vaccine or a placebo. The chain carries TRBV18 and TRBJ2-2; no reliable D call. The CDR3 nucleotides read TGTGCCAGCTCACCCTCAACGCCCGGTGGGACCGGGGAGCTGTTTTTT. Translation: CASSPSTPGGTGELFF.